A selection of T cell receptor beta chains follows, all from one sample in a study of shared clonotypes between healthy human individuals. Profiling relied on immunoSEQ multiplex PCR, and the TCRdb table lists in-frame clones only, not all of them. Here the sample spans more than 200,000 clones, about 69% being singletons. The sequenced material came from memory CD4+ T cells sorted from blood. The receptors originated from a man under 40 in good health. Each CDR3 is given with its conserved first and last residue. D genes are given only for firm matches. For some rows the clone size is stated as once, few or many, or as a class when expanded; others skip it.

clone size: NA
J gene: TRBJ2-5
D gene: TRBD2
V gene: TRBV27
CDR3 length: 19
CDR3 DNA: TGTGCCAGCAGTTCCGTCCTTCGTAAAGGTAGCGGGAAATCGGGGACCCAGTACTTC
CDR3 protein: CASSSVLRKGSGKSGTQYF

clone size: NA
J gene: TRBJ2-5
D gene: NA
V gene: TRBV27
CDR3 length: 18
CDR3 DNA: TGTGCCAGCAGTTCACACTCTGGCGGGAAAACGGGGCAAGAGACCCAGTACTTC
CDR3 protein: CASSSHSGGKTGQETQYF

clone size: NA
J gene: TRBJ2-1
D gene: NA
V gene: TRBV5-1
CDR3 length: 15
CDR3 DNA: TGCGCCAGCAGCTTGGACCTTGCTGGCTACAATGAGCAGTTCTTC
CDR3 protein: CASSLDLAGYNEQFF

clone size: few
J gene: TRBJ2-1
D gene: TRBD2
V gene: TRBV5-6
CDR3 length: 17
CDR3 DNA: TGTGCCAGCAGCTTGGGGGTTACTAGCGGGAGACTAGGTGAGCAGTTCTTC
CDR3 protein: CASSLGVTSGRLGEQFF

clone size: many
J gene: TRBJ1-2
D gene: NA
V gene: TRBV7-9
CDR3 length: 14
CDR3 DNA: TGTGCCAGCAGCTTAAGTTCTTGGTCTTATGGCTACACCTTC
CDR3 protein: CASSLSSWSYGYTF

clone size: NA
J gene: TRBJ2-7
D gene: NA
V gene: TRBV11-2
CDR3 length: 17
CDR3 DNA: TGTGCCAGCAACCCATTGAGGGGGACGGGGAACTCCTACGAGCAGTACTTC
CDR3 protein: CASNPLRGTGNSYEQYF

clone size: NA
J gene: TRBJ2-5
D gene: TRBD1
V gene: TRBV28
CDR3 length: 14
CDR3 DNA: TGTGCCAGCATCCACAGGGGGAGGCAAGAGACCCAGTACTTC
CDR3 protein: CASIHRGRQETQYF

clone size: few
J gene: TRBJ1-5
D gene: NA
V gene: TRBV7-9
CDR3 length: 13
CDR3 DNA: TGTGCCAGCAGCCATTCAGGGTTGCAGCCCCAGCATTTT
CDR3 protein: CASSHSGLQPQHF

clone size: NA
J gene: TRBJ2-5
D gene: TRBD1
V gene: TRBV2
CDR3 length: 12
CDR3 DNA: TGTGCCATGGGACAGGGGGAGGAGACCCAGTACTTC
CDR3 protein: CAMGQGEETQYF

clone size: NA
J gene: TRBJ2-1
D gene: NA
V gene: TRBV27
CDR3 length: 16
CDR3 DNA: TGTGCCAGTGGGTCCTTTGCGGCCCGCTCCTACAATGAGCAGTTCTTC
CDR3 protein: CASGSFAARSYNEQFF

clone size: few
J gene: TRBJ2-2
D gene: NA
V gene: TRBV5-1
CDR3 length: 15
CDR3 DNA: TGCGCCAGCAGCTTGGGCCGGGGGAACACCGGGGAGCTGTTTTTT
CDR3 protein: CASSLGRGNTGELFF

clone size: few
J gene: TRBJ1-1
D gene: NA
V gene: TRBV18
CDR3 length: 17
CDR3 DNA: TGTGCCAGCTCACCAATATCCGGTGATAGCATGAACACTGAAGCTTTCTTT
CDR3 protein: CASSPISGDSMNTEAFF

clone size: NA
J gene: TRBJ2-5
D gene: NA
V gene: TRBV6-1
CDR3 length: 14
CDR3 DNA: TGTGCCAGCAAAACCGGGGTCACGGAAGAGACCCAGTACTTC
CDR3 protein: CASKTGVTEETQYF

clone size: few
J gene: TRBJ1-5
D gene: NA
V gene: TRBV7-8
CDR3 length: 16
CDR3 DNA: TGTGCCAGCAGCCTAAAAGGGGGGCGGCTTGATCAGCCCCAGCATTTT
CDR3 protein: CASSLKGGRLDQPQHF

clone size: NA
J gene: TRBJ1-5
D gene: NA
V gene: TRBV23-1
CDR3 length: 14
CDR3 DNA: TGCGCCAGCAGTTTTTCAGGGAGCAATCAGCCCCAGCATTTT
CDR3 protein: CASSFSGSNQPQHF

clone size: NA
J gene: TRBJ1-4
D gene: TRBD1
V gene: TRBV28
CDR3 length: 15
CDR3 DNA: TGTGCCAGCAGTGCGGATGGGACAGGGGATGAAAAACTGTTTTTT
CDR3 protein: CASSADGTGDEKLFF

clone size: NA
J gene: TRBJ2-2
D gene: NA
V gene: TRBV4-3
CDR3 length: 16
CDR3 DNA: TGCGCCAGCAGCCAATCCAGGGGGGCGAACACCGGGGAGCTGTTTTTT
CDR3 protein: CASSQSRGANTGELFF